What follows are 20 T cell receptor beta chains derived from one specimen sequenced in a study of blood T cell repertoires in COVID-19. The table came from immunoSEQ multiplex PCR; TCRdb's copy has only in-frame clones and leaves some out. The sample includes hundreds of thousands of clones, about nine tenths seen only once; the top ten take 4.5% to 5.5%. Sequencing was done on a sample of PBMCs or T cells enriched from blood (not recorded which). The receptors come from a man between 60 and 70 years old who had recovered from COVID-19.

This chain joins TRBV18 and TRBJ2-3; 12 bases are a match to TRBD2. The germline V gene has CDR1 KGHSH and CDR2 LQKENI. V was clipped by 5 bases and J by 0 bases; unmatched bases: 3. There are 16 residues in the CDR3. The CDR3 DNA reads TGTGCCAGCTCAGCCGGGACTAGCGGGAGCACAGATACGCAGTATTTT. Protein: CASSAGTSGSTDTQYF.

The CDR3 loop is CASSLGAHEQYF. DNA for the CDR3: TGTGCCAGCAGTTTGGGGGCCCACGAGCAGTACTTC. The chain links TRBV28 to TRBJ2-7, with D possibly being TRBD1 (6 bases). V was shortened by 3 bases and J by 5 bases, with 8 bases between the two germline ends. CDR1 is MDHEN and CDR2 is SYDVKM in the germline V gene. CDR3 size: 12 residues.

The V call is TRBV6-5, the J call TRBJ2-7; possibly TRBD1 for D (6 bases). Trimming took off 3 bases at V and 3 bases at J, with 9 bases between the two ends. This CDR3 contains 13 residues. Germline V lookup: CDR1 MNHEY, CDR2 SVGAGI. CDR3 sequence: CASSYNRDYEQYF. CDR3 in DNA: TGTGCCAGCAGTTATAACAGGGACTACGAGCAGTACTTC.

This clone was counted once. The chain uses TRBV6-5 and TRBJ2-3; 8 positions match TRBD2. V trimming: 2 bases; J trimming: 5 bases; junction bases outside the gene matches: 3. In germline, CDR1 is MNHEY, CDR2 SVGAGI. The CDR3 contains 14 residues. CDR3 DNA sequence: TGTGCCAGCAGTTACCGTCGGGGGGGAGATACGCAGTATTTT. It yields the protein CASSYRRGGDTQYF.

This sequence joins TRBV5-6 and TRBJ1-3; D is ambiguous. V lost 0 bases, J lost 0 bases, and 16 bases lay in between. Looked up from germline, CDR1 is SGHDT and CDR2 is YYEEEE. This CDR3 comprises 18 residues. CDR3 DNA sequence: TGTGCCAGCAGCTTGGTAACGGCCGGGAGTTTCTCTGGAAACACCATATATTTT. It is translated as CASSLVTAGSFSGNTIYF.

V gene TRBV19 combines with J gene TRBJ1-2, with D hard to call. V was clipped by 5 bases and J by 4 bases, with 26 bases between them. Germline-derived CDR1 and CDR2 are LNHDA and SQIVND (reference sequence). This CDR3 contains 18 residues. In DNA, the CDR3 is TGTGCCAGTAGTGCCCACGGTGGGCAGCCACTTCCCCTCTATGGCTACACCTTC. It yields the protein CASSAHGGQPLPLYGYTF.

The chain combines TRBV5-1 with TRBJ2-1; 11 bases align to TRBD2. The CDR3 is made up of 15 amino acids. After removal of 0 bases from V and 7 bases from J, the junction contained 3 bases not matched to a gene. CDR1 is SGHRS, CDR2 YFSETQ, per germline. CDR3 amino acids: CASSLASGRYNEQFF. Written as DNA, the CDR3 is TGCGCCAGCAGCTTGGCTAGCGGGAGGTATAATGAGCAGTTCTTC.

The chain uses TRBV4-2 and TRBJ2-4; D is perhaps TRBD2 (7 bases). Germline V gene data show CDR1 as LGHNA and CDR2 as YNFKEQ. Trimming stripped 0 bases from V and 1 base from J, with 10 bases between. This CDR3 has 16 amino acids. In DNA form, the CDR3 reads TGTGCCAGCAGCCAAGAAAGGGGGGGGGCCAAAAACATTCAGTACTTC. Its protein is CASSQERGGAKNIQYF.

This sequence joins TRBV27 and TRBJ2-5; possibly TRBD2 for D (6 bases). This CDR3 has 14 amino acids. Germline lookup yields CDR1 MNHEY and CDR2 SMNVEV (reference sequence). The ends were cut back, 5 bases at V and 6 bases at J, with 16 bases in the middle. The CDR3 reads CASSAAGSKKTQYF. The CDR3 DNA reads as TGTGCCAGCAGTGCCGCGGGGAGTAAAAAGACCCAGTACTTC.

The rearrangement joins TRBV18 to TRBJ1-1; 8 nucleotides line up with TRBD1. Germline V gives CDR1 KGHSH, CDR2 LQKENI. J lost 5 bases, V lost 5 bases, and 10 bases had no gene match. CDR3 size: 15 residues. The CDR3 sequence: CASSSNRGWGTEAFF. The CDR3 DNA follows: TGTGCCAGCTCATCCAACAGGGGGTGGGGGACTGAAGCTTTCTTT. Based on the CDR3 plus reference TRBV18 and TRBJ1-1, the full variable domain is NAGVMQNPRHLVRRRGQEARLRCSPMKGHSHVYWYRQLPEEGLKFMVYLQKENIIDESGMPKERFSAEFPKEGPSILRIQQVVRGDSAAYFCASSSNRGWGTEAFFGQGTRLTVV.

This clone showed up just a few times. This chain uses TRBV3-1 (or the pseudogene TRBV3-2) with TRBJ1-6, with a possible D match to TRBD1 (5 bases). Germline V gene lookup returns CDR1 LGHDT and CDR2 YNNKEL (reference sequence). Trimming removed 4 bases from V and 10 bases from J, with 14 bases in between. This CDR3 is 14 amino acids long. The CDR3 is CASSPQQGGSPLHF. In DNA form, the CDR3 reads TGTGCCAGCAGCCCTCAGCAGGGAGGCTCACCCCTCCACTTT.

This clone was seen a single time. CDR3 DNA: TGTGCCATCATCTCTAGCGGGATGGATGAGCAGTTCTTC. Translating it yields CAIISSGMDEQFF. J is TRBJ2-1 and V is TRBV10-3, with 9 positions matching TRBD2. Germline V gives CDR1 ENHRY, CDR2 SYGVKD. V trimming: 7 bases; J trimming: 8 bases; junction bases outside the gene matches: 6. CDR3 length equals 13 residues.

This rearrangement joins TRBV28 to TRBJ1-2; 9 positions agree with TRBD1. Trimming took 3 bases from V and 0 from J; bases not matched to a gene: 8. The CDR3 totals 17 residues. Germline V gives CDR1 MDHEN, CDR2 SYDVKM. CDR3 sequence: CASSLGTGFRANYGYTF. The CDR3 DNA follows: TGTGCCAGCAGTTTGGGGACAGGGTTTAGGGCTAACTATGGCTACACCTTC.

This sequence joins TRBV10-3 and TRBJ2-7, with TRBD2 matching over 14 bases. Germline lookup yields CDR1 ENHRY and CDR2 SYGVKD. V lost 6 bases, J lost 3 bases, and 1 base stayed unmatched. CDR3 length: 14 amino acids. The CDR3 spells CAIRGTSGGYEQYF. CDR3 nucleotides: TGTGCCATCAGGGGGACTAGCGGGGGCTACGAGCAGTACTTC.

The rearrangement joins TRBV6-2 or TRBV6-3 to TRBJ2-5; maybe TRBD2 (6 bases). This CDR3 has 16 amino acids. Germline CDR1 is MNHEY and CDR2 is SVGEGT. The V and J ends lost 6 bases and 1 base respectively, with 18 bases between them. CDR3 in DNA: TGTGCCAGCAGCCTACCTGGACGCGGGGCCCAAGAGACCCAGTACTTC. Residues: CASSLPGRGAQETQYF.

The rearrangement joins TRBV9 to TRBJ1-5; D not certain. The CDR3 length is 14 residues. Germline V gives CDR1 SGDLS, CDR2 YYNGEE. The V gene lost 4 bases and the J gene lost 7 bases, with 15 bases spanning the gap. CDR3 DNA sequence: TGTGCCAGCAGCCCCCGAGAGGGTATACAGCCCCAGCATTTT. Translating it yields CASSPREGIQPQHF.

This chain joins TRBV10-3 and TRBJ2-5; 8 positions match TRBD1. Germline loops: CDR1 ENHRY, CDR2 SYGVKD. V dropped 8 bases and J dropped 0; count of bases not matched to a gene: 5. The CDR3 is made up of 14 amino acids. This chain's CDR3 is CAIGPGQDQETQYF. The DNA for the CDR3 is TGTGCCATCGGACCGGGACAGGACCAAGAGACCCAGTACTTC.

The CDR3 here is CASSPQGLAGQETQYF. CDR3 nucleotide sequence: TGTGCCAGCAGCCCCCAGGGACTAGCGGGGCAAGAGACCCAGTACTTC. The gene calls are TRBV7-3 and TRBJ2-5; 13 nucleotides line up with TRBD2. The CDR3 loop spans 16 amino acids. V shed 5 bases, J shed 2 bases, and the junction held 5 bases outside the gene matches. Per the germline V gene, CDR1 is SGHTA and CDR2 is FQGTGA.

This chain uses TRBV2 with TRBJ1-1; 7 bases line up with TRBD1. Germline CDR1 and CDR2: SNHLY and FYNNEI. The CDR3 is 13 amino acids. Trimming removed 6 bases from V and 8 bases from J; junction bases left unmatched: 9. The DNA of the CDR3 is TGTGCCAGCAGGGGGGACAGCCGTAAAGAAGCTTTCTTT. Amino acid sequence: CASRGDSRKEAFF.

This chain joins TRBV28 and TRBJ1-5, with TRBD1 matching over 11 bases. Trimming removed 6 bases from V and 3 bases from J; junction bases left unmatched: 7. This CDR3 region has 16 residues. The germline V gene encodes CDR1 MDHEN and CDR2 SYDVKM. CDR3: CASSTWTGGLNQPQHF. CDR3 nucleotide sequence: TGTGCCAGCAGCACCTGGACAGGGGGCCTCAATCAGCCCCAGCATTTT.